One sample yielded the 8 T cell receptor beta chains listed below, sequenced in a study of blood T cell repertoires in COVID-19. Some clones are missing from TCRdb's copy, which holds only in-frame ones; the method was immunoSEQ multiplex PCR. The repertoire consists of roughly 140,000 clones, with 75% to 90% occurring once and the leading ten covering more than 3%. The sample was PBMCs or T cells enriched from blood (not recorded which). These receptors were taken from a man aged 45 to 65 in a cohort exposed to, infected with or recovered from COVID-19 (not recorded which).

The J gene is TRBJ2-7, the V gene TRBV5-6; D may be TRBD1 (6 bases). The CDR3 is 16 residues long. Trimming pared 4 bases from V and 1 base from J, leaving 18 bases between. Germline V gene sequence: CDR1 SGHDT, CDR2 YYEEEE. DNA for the CDR3: TGTGCCAGCAGCGTTCTAACAGGGACGGGGTCCTACGAGCAGTACTTC. Protein sequence: CASSVLTGTGSYEQYF.

The V gene is TRBV7-2, the J gene TRBJ1-2, with unresolved D. V shed 5 bases and J shed 4 bases, with 11 bases lying between them. Per germline, CDR1 SGHTA and CDR2 FQGNSA. This CDR3 has 13 amino acids. The CDR3 DNA sequence: TGTGCCAGCAGCCCCTATTTTGGCTATGGCTACACCTTC. It is translated as CASSPYFGYGYTF.

This clone was picked up a small number of times. The chain couples TRBV25-1 to TRBJ1-2; tentative D call: TRBD1 (5 bases). The CDR3 sequence is 13 residues long. Trimming took off 3 bases at V and 0 bases at J, with 5 bases between the two ends. The V gene's germline CDR1 is MGHDK and CDR2 SYGVNS. CDR3 sequence: CASSETANYGYTF. CDR3 sequence (DNA): TGTGCCAGCAGTGAGACAGCTAACTATGGCTACACCTTC.

The rearrangement uses TRBV5-1 and TRBJ2-5; D possibly corresponds to TRBD1 (5 bases). Trimming left V 0 bases short and J 0 bases short, with 6 bases between. Germline V gene sequence: CDR1 SGHRS, CDR2 YFSETQ. CDR3 length equals 14 residues. DNA of the CDR3: TGCGCCAGCAGCTTGGGACAGTACCAAGAGACCCAGTACTTC. Translation gives CASSLGQYQETQYF.

The chain is built from TRBV19 and TRBJ2-1; a weak D match, TRBD2 (5 bases). The CDR3 has 11 residues. Per the germline V gene, CDR1 is LNHDA and CDR2 is SQIVND (reference sequence). The V end was cut by 3 bases, the J end by 11 bases, with 8 bases between. CDR3 DNA sequence: TGTGCCAGTAGTATTCGCGGGCAGCAGTTCTTC. It encodes CASSIRGQQFF.

The rearrangement uses TRBV2 and TRBJ1-4; 11 bases align to TRBD1. This CDR3 is built from 15 residues. Germline V gene lookup returns CDR1 SNHLY and CDR2 FYNNEI. The trim removed 8 bases at V and 3 bases at J, leaving 5 bases unmatched. The CDR3 region has the DNA TGTGCCAGCGCTGGGACAGGGGGTTCTAATGAAAAACTGTTTTTT. Protein sequence: CASAGTGGSNEKLFF. Variable domain in full (rest from reference TRBV2 and TRBJ1-4): EPEVTQTPSHQVTQMGQEVILRCVPISNHLYFYWYRQILGQKVEFLVSFYNNEISEKSEIFDDQFSVERPDGSNFTLKIRSTKLEDSAMYFCASAGTGGSNEKLFFGSGTQLSVL.

J is TRBJ2-7 and V is TRBV19, with 8 bases identical to TRBD2. This CDR3 has 14 residues. Germline lookup yields CDR1 LNHDA and CDR2 SQIVND (reference sequence). J lost 5 bases, V lost 3 bases, and 6 bases had no gene match. CDR3 sequence reads: CASSIGTRGDEQYF. In nucleotides, the CDR3 is TGTGCCAGTAGTATTGGGACTAGGGGAGACGAGCAGTACTTC.

In its sample, this clone was seen once. CDR3 amino acids: CASSLRDGGGLFF. The CDR3 DNA follows: TGTGCCAGCAGCCTCCGGGACGGCGGAGGGTTGTTTTTT. This chain connects TRBV11-2 to TRBJ2-2, with D possibly being TRBD2 (6 bases). V was clipped by 5 bases and J by 15 bases, with 19 bases between them. CDR3 size: 13 residues. Germline CDR1 is SGHAT and CDR2 is FQNNGV. The variable domain in full, with the rest retrieved from reference TRBV11-2 and TRBJ2-2, is EAGVAQSPRYKIIEKRQSVAFWCNPISGHATLYWYQQILGQGPKLLIQFQNNGVVDDSQLPKDRFSAERLKGVDSTLKIQPAKLEDSAVYLCASSLRDGGGLFFGEGSRLTVL.